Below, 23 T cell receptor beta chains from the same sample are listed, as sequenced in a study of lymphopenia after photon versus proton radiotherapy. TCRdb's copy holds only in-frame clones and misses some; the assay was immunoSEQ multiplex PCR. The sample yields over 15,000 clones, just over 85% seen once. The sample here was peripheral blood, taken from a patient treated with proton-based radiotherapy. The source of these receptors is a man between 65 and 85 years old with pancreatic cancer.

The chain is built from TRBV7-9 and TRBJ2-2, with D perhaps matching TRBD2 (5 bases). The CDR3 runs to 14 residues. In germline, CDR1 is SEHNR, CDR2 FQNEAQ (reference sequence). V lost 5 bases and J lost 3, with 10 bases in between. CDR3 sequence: CASSQDSYTGELFF. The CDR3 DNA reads TGTGCCAGCAGCCAGGACTCCTACACCGGGGAGCTGTTTTTT.

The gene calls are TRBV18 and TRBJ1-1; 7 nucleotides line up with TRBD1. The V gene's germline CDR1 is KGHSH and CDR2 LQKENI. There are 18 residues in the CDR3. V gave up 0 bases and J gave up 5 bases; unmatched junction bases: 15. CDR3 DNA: TGTGCCAGCTCACCACCAAACGGACAGGCCCTATGGAGGACTGAAGCTTTCTTT. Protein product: CASSPPNGQALWRTEAFF.

CDR3 protein: CASSLPGANEKLFF. The CDR3 nucleotides are TGTGCCAGCAGCTTGCCGGGAGCCAATGAAAAACTGTTTTTT. The gene calls are TRBV5-4 and TRBJ1-4; no definite D call. Germline values: CDR1 SGHNT, CDR2 YYREEE (reference sequence). V shed 1 base and J shed 5 bases, with 9 bases lying between them. The CDR3 covers 14 residues.

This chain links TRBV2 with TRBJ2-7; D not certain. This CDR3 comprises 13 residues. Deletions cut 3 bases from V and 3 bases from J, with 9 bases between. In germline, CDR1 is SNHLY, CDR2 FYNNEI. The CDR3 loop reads CASSDVQNYEQYF. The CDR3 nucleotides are TGTGCCAGCAGTGATGTTCAGAACTACGAGCAGTACTTC.

The CDR3 spells CASSYGLDGYNSPLHF. CDR3 coding DNA: TGTGCCAGCAGTTACGGATTGGACGGCTATAATTCACCCCTCCACTTT. J is TRBJ1-6 and V is TRBV6-5; D is undetermined. The length of the CDR3 is 16 residues. CDR1 is MNHEY, CDR2 SVGAGI, per germline. V was trimmed by 2 bases and J by 3 bases, leaving 11 bases between them.

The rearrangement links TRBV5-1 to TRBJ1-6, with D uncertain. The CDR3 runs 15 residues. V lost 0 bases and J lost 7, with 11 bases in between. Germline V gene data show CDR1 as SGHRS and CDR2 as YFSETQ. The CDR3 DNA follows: TGCGCCAGCAGCTTGGACCTCTCACAGAATTCACCCCTCCACTTT. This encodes CASSLDLSQNSPLHF.

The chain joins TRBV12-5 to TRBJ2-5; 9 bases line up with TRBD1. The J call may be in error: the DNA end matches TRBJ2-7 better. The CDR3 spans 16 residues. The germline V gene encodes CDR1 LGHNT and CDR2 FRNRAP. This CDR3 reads CASGRPPGQGNYEQYF. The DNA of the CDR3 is TGTGCTAGTGGCCGCCCCCCGGGACAGGGCAACTACGAGCAGTACTTC.

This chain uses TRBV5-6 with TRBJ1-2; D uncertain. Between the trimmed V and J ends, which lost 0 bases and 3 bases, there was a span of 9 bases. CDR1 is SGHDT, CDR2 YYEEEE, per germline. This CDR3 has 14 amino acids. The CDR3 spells CASSLVQRDYGYTF. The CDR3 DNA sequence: TGTGCCAGCAGCTTGGTACAGCGGGACTATGGCTACACCTTC.

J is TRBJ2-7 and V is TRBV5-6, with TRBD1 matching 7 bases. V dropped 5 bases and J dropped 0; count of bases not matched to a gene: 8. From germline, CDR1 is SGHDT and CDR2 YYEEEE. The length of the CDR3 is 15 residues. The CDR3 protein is CASSNRGQSSYEQYF. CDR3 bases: TGTGCCAGCAGTAACAGGGGTCAAAGCTCCTACGAGCAGTACTTC.

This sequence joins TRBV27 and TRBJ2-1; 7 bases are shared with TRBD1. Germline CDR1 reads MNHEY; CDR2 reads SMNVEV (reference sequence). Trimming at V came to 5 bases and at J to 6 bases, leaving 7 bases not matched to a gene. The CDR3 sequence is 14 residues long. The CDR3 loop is CASSLQGTVNEQFF. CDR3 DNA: TGTGCCAGCAGTCTACAGGGGACAGTCAATGAGCAGTTCTTC.

CDR3 protein: CARGESTGGLSYNEQFF. The CDR3 bases are TGTGCCAGGGGCGAATCGACAGGGGGTCTTTCCTACAATGAGCAGTTCTTC. The rearrangement uses TRBV5-8 and TRBJ2-1; 9 bases map to TRBD1. The V segment lost 8 bases and the J segment 1 base; nucleotides outside the gene matches: 13. CDR1 is SGHTS, CDR2 YDEGEE, per germline. The CDR3 spans 17 residues.

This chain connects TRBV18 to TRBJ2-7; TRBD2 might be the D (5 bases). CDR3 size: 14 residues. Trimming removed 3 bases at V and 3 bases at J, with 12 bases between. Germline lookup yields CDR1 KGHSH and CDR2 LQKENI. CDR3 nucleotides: TGTGCCAGCTCACCTCCCCCCGGGGTCTACGAGCAGTACTTC. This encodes CASSPPPGVYEQYF.

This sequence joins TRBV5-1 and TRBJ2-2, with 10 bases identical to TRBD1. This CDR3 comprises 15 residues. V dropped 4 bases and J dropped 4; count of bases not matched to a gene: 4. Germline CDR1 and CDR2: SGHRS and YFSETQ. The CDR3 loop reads CASSRQGASTGELFF. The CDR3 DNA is TGCGCCAGCAGCCGACAGGGGGCATCCACCGGGGAGCTGTTTTTT.

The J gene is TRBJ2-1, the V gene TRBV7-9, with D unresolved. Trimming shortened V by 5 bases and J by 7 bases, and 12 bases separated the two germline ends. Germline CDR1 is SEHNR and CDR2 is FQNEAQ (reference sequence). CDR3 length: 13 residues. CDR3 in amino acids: CASSPLMSNEQFF. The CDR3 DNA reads TGTGCCAGCAGCCCTTTAATGTCGAATGAGCAGTTCTTC.

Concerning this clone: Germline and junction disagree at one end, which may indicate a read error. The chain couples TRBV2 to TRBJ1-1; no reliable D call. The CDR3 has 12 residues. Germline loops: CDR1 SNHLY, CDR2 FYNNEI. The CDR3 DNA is TGTGCCGGCAGCAAGGGGAACACTGAAGCTTTCTTT. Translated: CAGSKGNTEAFF. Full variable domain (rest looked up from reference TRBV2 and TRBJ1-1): EPEVTQTPSHQVTQMGQEVILRCVPISNHLYFYWYRQILGQKVEFLVSFYNNEISEKSEIFDDQFSVERPDGSNFTLKIRSTKLEDSAMYFCAGSKGNTEAFFGQGTRLTVV.

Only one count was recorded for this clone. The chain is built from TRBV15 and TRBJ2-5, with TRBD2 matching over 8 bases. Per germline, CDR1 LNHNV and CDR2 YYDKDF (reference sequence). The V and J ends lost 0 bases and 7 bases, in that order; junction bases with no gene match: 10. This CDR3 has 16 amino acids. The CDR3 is CATSRDLRSGGLTQYF. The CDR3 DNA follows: TGTGCCACCAGCAGAGATCTTCGAAGCGGGGGCCTGACCCAGTACTTC.

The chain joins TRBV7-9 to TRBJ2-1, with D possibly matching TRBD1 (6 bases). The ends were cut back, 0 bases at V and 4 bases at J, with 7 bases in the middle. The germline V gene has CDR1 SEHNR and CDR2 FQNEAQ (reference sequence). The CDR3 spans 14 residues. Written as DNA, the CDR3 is TGTGCCAGCAGCTTAGCAGGGGGATACAATGAGCAGTTCTTC. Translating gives CASSLAGGYNEQFF.

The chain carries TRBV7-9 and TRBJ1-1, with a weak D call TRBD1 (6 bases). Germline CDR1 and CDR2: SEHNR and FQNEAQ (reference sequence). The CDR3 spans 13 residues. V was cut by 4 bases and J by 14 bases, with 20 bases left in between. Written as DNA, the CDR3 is TGTGCCAGCAGCTCGCAGGGGACGGGGGCGAACTTCTTT. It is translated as CASSSQGTGANFF.

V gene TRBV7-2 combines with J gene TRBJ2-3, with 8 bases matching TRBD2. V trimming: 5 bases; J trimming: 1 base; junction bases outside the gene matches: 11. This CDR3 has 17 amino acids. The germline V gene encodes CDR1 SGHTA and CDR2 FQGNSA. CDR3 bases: TGTGCCAGCAGCCAAAGCGGGAGCGCAATCGGCACAGATACGCAGTATTTT. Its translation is CASSQSGSAIGTDTQYF.

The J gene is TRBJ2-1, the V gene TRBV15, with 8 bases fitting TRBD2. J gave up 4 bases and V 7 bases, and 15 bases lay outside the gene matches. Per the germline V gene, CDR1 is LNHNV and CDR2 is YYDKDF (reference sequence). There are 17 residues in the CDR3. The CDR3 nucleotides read TGTGCCACCAATGGTCCGGGAGGGGCAACGAGGTACAATGAGCAGTTCTTC. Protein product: CATNGPGGATRYNEQFF. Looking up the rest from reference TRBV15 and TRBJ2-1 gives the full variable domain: DAMVIQNPRYQVTQFGKPVTLSCSQTLNHNVMYWYQQKSSQAPKLLFHYYDKDFNNEADTPDNFQSRRPNTSFCFLDIRSPGLGDTAMYLCATNGPGGATRYNEQFFGPGTRLTVL.

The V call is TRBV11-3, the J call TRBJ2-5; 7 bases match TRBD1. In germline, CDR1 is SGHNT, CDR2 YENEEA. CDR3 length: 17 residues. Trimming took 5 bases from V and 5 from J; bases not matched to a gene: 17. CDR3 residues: CASSPGTARGMGETQYF. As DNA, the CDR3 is TGTGCCAGCAGCCCTGGGACAGCCCGAGGAATGGGGGAGACCCAGTACTTC.

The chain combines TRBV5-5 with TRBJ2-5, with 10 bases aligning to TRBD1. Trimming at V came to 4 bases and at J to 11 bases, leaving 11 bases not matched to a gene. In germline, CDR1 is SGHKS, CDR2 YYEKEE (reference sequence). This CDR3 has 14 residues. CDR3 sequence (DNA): TGTGCCAGCAGCGGGAACGACAGGGGGCTTGTGCAGTACTTC. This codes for CASSGNDRGLVQYF.

The CDR3 region is CASSHPDGFGYGYTF. CDR3 bases: TGTGCCAGCAGCCACCCGGACGGTTTCGGCTATGGCTACACCTTC. The V call is TRBV5-4, the J call TRBJ1-2; D is uncertain. The germline V gene encodes CDR1 SGHNT and CDR2 YYREEE (reference sequence). V lost 4 bases and J 4 bases, leaving 17 bases between the germline ends. The CDR3 consists of 15 residues.